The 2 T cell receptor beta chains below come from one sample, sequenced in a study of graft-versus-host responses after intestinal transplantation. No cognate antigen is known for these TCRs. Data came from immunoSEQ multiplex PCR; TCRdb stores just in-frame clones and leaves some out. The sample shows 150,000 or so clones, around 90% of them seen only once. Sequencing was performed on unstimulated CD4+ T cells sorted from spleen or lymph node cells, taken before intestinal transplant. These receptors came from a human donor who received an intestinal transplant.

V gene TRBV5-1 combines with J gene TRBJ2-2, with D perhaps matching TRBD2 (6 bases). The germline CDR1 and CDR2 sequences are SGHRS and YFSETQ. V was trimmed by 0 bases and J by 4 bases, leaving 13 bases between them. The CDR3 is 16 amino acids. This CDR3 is CASSLEGSGPTGELFF. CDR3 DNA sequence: TGCGCCAGCAGCTTGGAGGGTAGCGGTCCCACCGGGGAGCTGTTTTTT.

For the CDR3, the DNA is TGCGCCAGCAGCACCGGACAGGGACGGAACCAAGAGACCCAGTACTTC. It codes for CASSTGQGRNQETQYF. The chain links TRBV5-1 to TRBJ2-5; 8 bases align to TRBD1. V dropped 4 bases and J dropped 0; count of bases not matched to a gene: 8. This CDR3 comprises 16 residues. Per germline, CDR1 SGHRS and CDR2 YFSETQ.